The sequence of this T cell receptor (beta chain) was determined in a study of cytomegalovirus exposure and HLA in healthy donors. The data were produced by immunoSEQ multiplex PCR, yet TCRdb's version contains in-frame clones alone and is incomplete. This table has 95,000 to 120,000 clones, under 97% appearing once. As to this clone: Its target is unknown.

Trimming took 1 base from V and 0 from J, leaving 10 bases between them. Germline assignment: CDR1 SGHVS and CDR2 FNYEAQ. The CDR3 runs 15 residues. Study-level points and caveats: High specificity and sensitivity for cytomegalovirus status were reported for the classifier. For most TCR sequences rarity was the rule, although some public TCRs occurred in many donors. Subsequent analysis showed first-cohort TCR clusters tending to co-occur in around 130 validation repertoires. Associated with cytomegalovirus, according to the listing, were approximately 160 TCR beta chains.

The chain uses TRBV7-6 and TRBJ2-7, with a possible D match to TRBD2 (5 bases). The material sequenced was PBMCs. This TCR was recovered from a woman aged 18-29 years in good health and CMV-seronegative. The CDR3 reads CASSLEVDSSYEQYF. The CDR3 DNA reads as TGTGCCAGCAGCTTAGAGGTGGACTCCTCCTACGAGCAGTACTTC.